These 30 T cell receptor beta chains share one sample of origin, sequenced in a study of T cell responses to AZD1222 COVID-19 vaccine. Using immunoSEQ multiplex PCR, the repertoire was profiled, and TCRdb retains in-frame clones only, with some absent. The data contain about 180,000 clones, around 90% of them singletons. The input for sequencing was peripheral blood, taken 28 days after the second AZD1222 dose. These receptors were taken from an adult who received the AZD1222 COVID-19 vaccine.

The gene calls are TRBV2 and TRBJ1-6; possibly TRBD1 for D (5 bases). V was cut by 4 bases and J by 0 bases, with 13 bases left in between. This CDR3 spans 17 amino acids. The V gene's germline CDR1 is SNHLY and CDR2 FYNNEI. CDR3 in amino acids: CASSGGHSSSYNSPLHF. In DNA form, the CDR3 reads TGTGCCAGCAGTGGTGGACATTCGAGCTCCTATAATTCACCCCTCCACTTT. The entire variable domain, with the rest obtained from reference TRBV2 and TRBJ1-6, is as follows: EPEVTQTPSHQVTQMGQEVILRCVPISNHLYFYWYRQILGQKVEFLVSFYNNEISEKSEIFDDQFSVERPDGSNFTLKIRSTKLEDSAMYFCASSGGHSSSYNSPLHFGNGTRLTVT.

The chain couples TRBV2 to TRBJ2-2; TRBD1 is a possible D gene (5 bases). The V and J ends lost 5 bases and 0 bases respectively, with 10 bases between them. This CDR3 has 15 amino acids. CDR1 and CDR2 from the germline V gene are SNHLY and FYNNEI. This chain's CDR3 is CASSFQGSNTGELFF. The CDR3 DNA reads as TGTGCCAGCAGTTTCCAGGGTTCGAACACCGGGGAGCTGTTTTTT. The variable domain in full, completed from reference TRBV2 and TRBJ2-2, reads EPEVTQTPSHQVTQMGQEVILRCVPISNHLYFYWYRQILGQKVEFLVSFYNNEISEKSEIFDDQFSVERPDGSNFTLKIRSTKLEDSAMYFCASSFQGSNTGELFFGEGSRLTVL.

This clone was observed a single time. V and J are TRBV11-3 and TRBJ2-3, with a weak D call TRBD2 (6 bases). Germline V CDR1 and CDR2: SGHNT, YENEEA. There are 13 residues in the CDR3. V lost 4 bases and J 6 bases, leaving 11 bases between the germline ends. CDR3 loop: CASSSVGGDTQYF. The DNA for the CDR3 is TGTGCCAGCAGCTCCGTTGGAGGGGATACGCAGTATTTT.

V usage is TRBV12-3 or TRBV12-4 and J usage is TRBJ1-1; the D is unclear. V was clipped by 2 bases and J by 3 bases, with 7 bases between them. This CDR3 spans 13 amino acids. DNA for the CDR3: TGTGCCAGCAGTTTAACGAGGGACACTGAAGCTTTCTTT. Its translation is CASSLTRDTEAFF.

The chain employs TRBV30 and TRBJ1-2, with a possible D match to TRBD1 (6 bases). This CDR3 has 15 residues. Germline V gene lookup returns CDR1 GTSNPN and CDR2 SVGIG (reference sequence). V lost 2 bases, J lost 2 bases, and 15 bases lay in between. The CDR3 DNA reads as TGTGCCTGGAGTCATCGGGACACAGCCAACTATGGCTACACCTTC. Translation: CAWSHRDTANYGYTF.

The chain couples TRBV5-1 to TRBJ1-4; D possibly corresponds to TRBD1 (6 bases). V was trimmed by 1 base and J by 7 bases, leaving 8 bases between them. The V gene's germline CDR1 is SGHRS and CDR2 YFSETQ. CDR3 length: 13 amino acids. The CDR3 DNA is TGCGCCAGCAGCTTGTTGGACAGTGAAAAACTGTTTTTT. It yields the protein CASSLLDSEKLFF. The whole variable domain, remainder taken from reference TRBV5-1 and TRBJ1-4, is KAGVTQTPRYLIKTRGQQVTLSCSPISGHRSVSWYQQTPGQGLQFLFEYFSETQRNKGNFPGRFSGRQFSNSRSEMNVSTLELGDSALYLCASSLLDSEKLFFGSGTQLSVL.

V usage is TRBV19 and J usage is TRBJ2-7; D possibly corresponds to TRBD1 (5 bases). The V end lost 8 bases, the J end lost 4 bases, and 9 bases lay between the germline ends. The CDR3 runs to 11 residues. Germline CDR1 is LNHDA and CDR2 is SQIVND (reference sequence). The CDR3, as DNA: TGTGCCAGTCAGGGCCGATACGAGCAGTACTTC. As protein: CASQGRYEQYF.

CDR3 in amino acids: CASSPRPGLRGRTDTQYF. CDR3 in DNA: TGTGCCAGCAGCCCCCGGCCAGGGTTGAGAGGGAGGACAGATACGCAGTATTTT. The V call is TRBV14, the J call TRBJ2-3; TRBD2 might be the D (6 bases). The length of the CDR3 is 18 residues. Germline V gives CDR1 SGHDN, CDR2 FVKESK. V was clipped by 4 bases and J by 3 bases, with 23 bases between them.

The chain carries TRBV21-1 and TRBJ1-1; TRBD1, the D gene given by the table, was not confirmed from the DNA. TRBV21-1 is classified as a pseudogene. The CDR3 extends over 17 amino acids. The CDR3 here is CASSTLDRGRRNTEAFF. In DNA form, the CDR3 reads TGTGCCAGCAGCACTCTCGACAGGGGGCGTAGGAACACTGAAGCTTTCTTT.

J is TRBJ1-2 and V is TRBV28; 8 bases map to TRBD1. CDR3 length: 12 amino acids. After removal of 5 bases from V and 8 bases from J, the junction contained 4 bases not matched to a gene. Germline assignment: CDR1 MDHEN and CDR2 SYDVKM. The CDR3 is CASSGQGWGYTF. The CDR3 DNA sequence: TGTGCCAGCAGTGGACAGGGTTGGGGCTACACCTTC.

The chain uses TRBV7-3 and TRBJ2-2; D gene unclear. The CDR3 is 17 residues long. V dropped 1 base and J dropped 4 bases, with 16 bases sitting between them. Germline values: CDR1 SGHTA, CDR2 FQGTGA. The CDR3 loop is CASSLRAPSTGTGELFF. Here the CDR3 DNA reads TGTGCCAGCAGCTTAAGGGCCCCCTCCACCGGCACCGGGGAGCTGTTTTTT.

The rearrangement links TRBV7-8 to TRBJ1-5, with D possibly matching TRBD1 (5 bases). Trimming pared 3 bases from V and 3 bases from J, leaving 9 bases between. Germline assignment: CDR1 SGHVS and CDR2 FQNEAQ. CDR3 length: 14 amino acids. CDR3 sequence reads: CASSFDRYNQPQHF. CDR3 nucleotide sequence: TGTGCCAGCAGCTTTGACAGATACAATCAGCCCCAGCATTTT.

This chain connects TRBV10-3 to TRBJ1-1; D remains ambiguous. Per germline, CDR1 ENHRY and CDR2 SYGVKD. V dropped 4 bases and J dropped 0 bases, with 6 bases sitting between them. CDR3 length: 13 amino acids. The CDR3 here is CAISGSVNTEAFF. For the CDR3, the DNA is TGTGCCATCAGTGGGTCAGTGAACACTGAAGCTTTCTTT.

V is TRBV7-3 and J is TRBJ1-2, with TRBD1 identical over 9 bases. The CDR3 runs 14 residues. CDR1 is SGHTA, CDR2 FQGTGA, per germline. After removal of 6 bases from V and 4 bases from J, the junction contained 6 bases not matched to a gene. In DNA form, the CDR3 reads TGTGCCAGCAGTCCCACAGGGGGCTCCTATGGCTACACCTTC. Translated: CASSPTGGSYGYTF.

The rearrangement joins TRBV28 to TRBJ1-2, with D perhaps matching TRBD1 (6 bases). CDR3 size: 15 residues. Germline V gene sequence: CDR1 MDHEN, CDR2 SYDVKM. The ends were cut back, 6 bases at V and 4 bases at J, with 18 bases in the middle. In DNA form, the CDR3 reads TGTGCCAGCAGCCGTAAGGGGGGCAGGACCTATGGCTACACCTTC. Its protein is CASSRKGGRTYGYTF.

The V gene is TRBV5-1, the J gene TRBJ2-1; tentative D call: TRBD2 (5 bases). Trimming removed 0 bases at V and 1 base at J, with 8 bases between. Germline CDR1 SGHRS, CDR2 YFSETQ. This CDR3 comprises 15 residues. The CDR3 protein is CASSLAGESYNEQFF. In nucleotides, the CDR3 is TGCGCCAGCAGCTTGGCCGGGGAGTCCTACAATGAGCAGTTCTTC.

The CDR3 DNA is TGTGCCAGCAGCTTAGAACCCTTAGGAGATACGCAGTATTTT. Translating gives CASSLEPLGDTQYF. The chain recombines TRBV7-2 with TRBJ2-3; no definite D call. The CDR3 totals 14 residues. Germline-derived CDR1 and CDR2 are SGHTA and FQGNSA. With 1 base removed from V and 5 bases from J, the gap between germline ends came to 10 bases.

CDR3 coding DNA: TGTGCCAGCAGCGGAGCCGGGACATTGTTTAGCAATCAGCCCCAGCATTTT. Translating it yields CASSGAGTLFSNQPQHF. The V call is TRBV7-2, the J call TRBJ1-5; maybe TRBD1 (6 bases). CDR3 length: 17 residues. Germline assignment: CDR1 SGHTA and CDR2 FQGNSA. The V end was cut by 5 bases, the J end by 0 bases, with 17 bases between.

The V and J genes are TRBV10-1 and TRBJ2-1; D is possibly TRBD2 (5 bases). Trimming shortened V by 3 bases and J by 2 bases, and 8 bases separated the two germline ends. The germline gives CDR1 WNHNN, CDR2 SYGVQD (reference sequence). This CDR3 spans 14 amino acids. The CDR3 DNA follows: TGCGCCAGCAGTGAAAGCGGCCCCTACAATGAGCAGTTCTTC. Its protein product is CASSESGPYNEQFF.

This chain joins TRBV2 and TRBJ2-2; 10 bases match TRBD2. V shed 5 bases, J shed 1 base, and the junction held 4 bases outside the gene matches. Germline loops: CDR1 SNHLY, CDR2 FYNNEI. This CDR3 spans 16 amino acids. CDR3 in DNA: TGTGCCAGCAGTCTAGCGGGAGTGATGAACACCGGGGAGCTGTTTTTT. It translates to CASSLAGVMNTGELFF. Complete variable domain (other parts from reference TRBV2 and TRBJ2-2): EPEVTQTPSHQVTQMGQEVILRCVPISNHLYFYWYRQILGQKVEFLVSFYNNEISEKSEIFDDQFSVERPDGSNFTLKIRSTKLEDSAMYFCASSLAGVMNTGELFFGEGSRLTVL.

This chain connects TRBV7-2 to TRBJ1-2; D is undetermined. The CDR3 length is 12 residues. The V gene's germline CDR1 is SGHTA and CDR2 FQGNSA. The V end was cut by 3 bases, the J end by 10 bases, with 12 bases between. The CDR3 region has the DNA TGTGCCAGCAGCTTCGCGCCCCGGGACTACACCTTC. It specifies CASSFAPRDYTF.

The V gene is TRBV9, the J gene TRBJ2-1; TRBD2 matches 10 bases. The CDR3 is made up of 15 amino acids. V lost 4 bases and J lost 4; bases outside the gene matches: 5. Germline values: CDR1 SGDLS, CDR2 YYNGEE. CDR3 loop: CASSLKLAGYNEQFF. In DNA form, the CDR3 reads TGTGCCAGCAGCCTCAAACTAGCGGGGTACAATGAGCAGTTCTTC.

The chain recombines TRBV6-1 with TRBJ1-3; maybe TRBD1 (6 bases). The germline V and J ends were trimmed by 3 bases and 3 bases, with 15 bases remaining between them. The V gene's germline CDR1 is MNHNS and CDR2 SASEGT. The CDR3 has 16 residues. CDR3 coding DNA: TGTGCCAGCAGTGAGGCCCCCCGGACAGTTGGAAACACCATATATTTT. This codes for CASSEAPRTVGNTIYF.

The chain recombines TRBV7-6 with TRBJ2-3; possibly TRBD2 for D (6 bases). Per germline, CDR1 SGHVS and CDR2 FNYEAQ. Trimming left V 0 bases short and J 3 bases short, with 16 bases between. CDR3 length: 17 amino acids. DNA for the CDR3: TGTGCCAGCAGCTTAGCGGTTCGGGGGAGTCTTACAGATACGCAGTATTTT. Protein: CASSLAVRGSLTDTQYF.

This clone was seen a few times. The chain employs TRBV6-1 and TRBJ1-2; D gene unclear. The CDR3 is 13 amino acids. Trimming removed 3 bases from V and 1 base from J, with 6 bases in between. In germline, CDR1 is MNHNS, CDR2 SASEGT. CDR3 bases: TGTGCCAGCAGTGACATGAATAACTATGGCTACACCTTC. Translated, it gives CASSDMNNYGYTF.

DNA of the CDR3: TGTGCCACCAGAGGGACAGGGGAAGGTCATGGCTACACCTTC. Its translation is CATRGTGEGHGYTF. This chain uses TRBV24-1 with TRBJ1-2; 10 bases map to TRBD1. CDR3 length: 14 residues. Germline loops: CDR1 KGHDR, CDR2 SFDVKD. V lost 7 bases to trimming and J lost 6 bases; unmatched junction nucleotides: 7.

This chain connects TRBV27 to TRBJ1-1, with a weak D call TRBD1 (6 bases). The CDR3 extends over 14 amino acids. Germline V CDR1 and CDR2: MNHEY, SMNVEV (reference sequence). V was trimmed by 6 bases and J by 7 bases, leaving 18 bases between them. CDR3 residues: CASRTIDRFGEAFF. The CDR3 DNA sequence: TGTGCCAGCAGGACGATTGACAGGTTCGGTGAAGCTTTCTTT.

The V call is TRBV7-9, the J call TRBJ1-4, with D possibly TRBD1 on 5 matching bases. Germline CDR1 and CDR2: SEHNR and FQNEAQ (reference sequence). Trimming left V 5 bases short and J 5 bases short, with 12 bases between. This CDR3 contains 14 residues. CDR3 region: CASSAGTDNEKLFF. CDR3 bases: TGTGCCAGCAGCGCCGGGACGGACAATGAAAAACTGTTTTTT.

The genes are TRBV10-1 and TRBJ2-1; tentatively, D is TRBD1 or TRBD2 (5 bases each). This CDR3 has 15 amino acids. The germline V and J ends were trimmed by 6 bases and 0 bases, with 12 bases remaining between them. The germline gives CDR1 WNHNN, CDR2 SYGVQD (reference sequence). This CDR3 reads CASSRDLSSYNEQFF. CDR3 sequence (DNA): TGCGCCAGCAGCCGGGACCTGAGCTCCTACAATGAGCAGTTCTTC.

The chain has TRBV24-1 and TRBJ1-1; 7 nucleotides align to TRBD1. The CDR3 is 14 residues long. Germline assignment: CDR1 KGHDR and CDR2 SFDVKD. J gave up 1 base and V 5 bases, and 3 bases lay outside the gene matches. The CDR3 sequence is CATSGRGRNTEAFF. Written as DNA, the CDR3 is TGTGCCACCAGTGGAAGGGGGCGGAACACTGAAGCTTTCTTT.